This TCR beta chain was documented in a study of identical twins. Unique molecular identifiers were present on cDNA, and template switching added a universal primer site. One entry per CDR3 protein results from TCRdb running MiXCR on the 5' RACE reads. The data hold 650,000 to 750,000 distinct CDR3 sequences, with 21% observed a single time. CDR3 length equals 17 residues. Looked up from germline, CDR1 is KGHSH and CDR2 is LQKENI. Trimming removed 4 bases from V and 4 bases from J, with 22 bases in between. These data were also reused for a study on T cells expressing NK-cell markers. That report adds: More than 5 donors showed dominant NKG2C+ clonotypes comprising about 1.0-7.5% of their CD8+ T cells.

This rearrangement joins TRBV18 to TRBJ1-1; a weak D match, TRBD1 (6 bases). What was sequenced was PBMCs. This clonotype originated in a young woman in good health. CDR3 loop: CASSLRSGGATGTEAFF. The CDR3 DNA reads TGTGCCAGCTCACTGAGGTCCGGGGGCGCCACGGGCACTGAAGCTTTCTTT.